The 12 T cell receptor beta chains below were found in one sample sequenced in a study of brain T cells in children with intractable seizures. Profiling relied on immunoSEQ multiplex PCR, and the TCRdb table lists in-frame clones only, not all of them. Of approximately 110,000 clones in the sample, roughly 92% were seen once. Material: peripheral blood, obtained at surgery. These receptors were obtained from a boy younger than two with hemimegalencephaly and intractable seizures.

The chain carries TRBV27 and TRBJ2-7; TRBD1 or TRBD2 may be the D gene (5 bases each). Germline CDR1 and CDR2: MNHEY and SMNVEV (reference sequence). The CDR3 covers 14 residues. Between the trimmed V and J ends, which lost 6 bases and 2 bases, there was a span of 14 bases. CDR3 in DNA: TGTGCCAGCAGCTTCCGGGACCCGACCTACGAGCAGTACTTC. This encodes CASSFRDPTYEQYF.

This clone was found a few times. The chain couples TRBV5-1 to TRBJ1-1; tentative D call: TRBD1 (6 bases). The germline gives CDR1 SGHRS, CDR2 YFSETQ. This CDR3 comprises 15 residues. The V and J ends lost 0 bases and 0 bases respectively, with 9 bases between them. The CDR3 nucleotides are TGCGCCAGCAGCTTGGGGGCAGGGGTGAACACTGAAGCTTTCTTT. This encodes CASSLGAGVNTEAFF.

The chain carries TRBV3-1 (or the pseudogene TRBV3-2) and TRBJ2-7; D gene unclear. Between the trimmed V and J ends, which lost 1 base and 5 bases, there was a span of 9 bases. CDR3 size: 13 residues. Germline-derived CDR1 and CDR2 are LGHDT and YNNKEL (reference sequence). The CDR3 DNA sequence: TGTGCCAGCAGCCAAGTTGAAGGCCACGAGCAGTACTTC. Protein: CASSQVEGHEQYF.

The chain combines TRBV29-1 with TRBJ1-1, with D unclear. The CDR3 has 13 residues. With 6 bases removed from V and 1 base from J, the gap between germline ends came to 12 bases. CDR1 is SQVTM, CDR2 ANQGSEA, per germline. DNA of the CDR3: TGCAGCGTGCGGCCCACTCCGAACACTGAAGCTTTCTTT. It specifies CSVRPTPNTEAFF.

The chain has TRBV6-4 and TRBJ2-1; unclear D gene. The CDR3 spans 11 residues. V was pared by 8 bases and J by 5 bases, with 7 bases between. CDR1 MRHNA and CDR2 SNTAGT come from the germline V gene. The CDR3 is CASAGHNEQFF. Written as DNA, the CDR3 is TGTGCCAGCGCCGGCCACAATGAGCAGTTCTTC.

The gene calls are TRBV2 and TRBJ2-7, with unresolved D. The CDR3 loop spans 11 amino acids. Between the trimmed V and J ends, which lost 1 base and 6 bases, there was a span of 4 bases. The germline V gene encodes CDR1 SNHLY and CDR2 FYNNEI. DNA for the CDR3: TGTGCCAGCAGTGAAGTTCGCGAGCAGTACTTC. Protein: CASSEVREQYF.

The chain uses TRBV5-4 and TRBJ2-5; TRBD2 agrees at 11 bases. J lost 4 bases, V lost 1 base, and 9 bases had no gene match. The CDR3 loop spans 17 amino acids. Germline CDR1 SGHNT, CDR2 YYREEE (reference sequence). CDR3 DNA sequence: TGTGCCAGCAGCTTGCGTGGTAGCGGGAGGGTGGGAGAGACCCAGTACTTC. As protein: CASSLRGSGRVGETQYF. Full variable domain (remainder filled in from reference TRBV5-4 and TRBJ2-5): ETGVTQSPTHLIKTRGQQVTLRCSSQSGHNTVSWYQQALGQGPQFIFQYYREEENGRGNFPPRFSGLQFPNYSSELNVNALELDDSALYLCASSLRGSGRVGETQYFGPGTRLLVL.

The chain uses TRBV28 and TRBJ2-1, with D uncertain. CDR1 is MDHEN and CDR2 is SYDVKM in the germline V gene. CDR3 size: 14 residues. Trimming stripped 7 bases from V and 2 bases from J, with 12 bases between. The CDR3 DNA is TGTGCCAGCACTGCCCCGTGGGCCTACAATGAGCAGTTCTTC. It specifies CASTAPWAYNEQFF.

This chain uses TRBV3-1 (or the pseudogene TRBV3-2) with TRBJ2-5; a possible D gene is TRBD2 (6 bases). V gave up 3 bases and J gave up 5 bases, with 7 bases separating them. Germline-derived CDR1 and CDR2 are LGHDT and YNNKEL (reference sequence). The CDR3 is 12 residues long. The CDR3 here is CASSQAGETQYF. The CDR3 DNA follows: TGTGCCAGCAGCCAGGCGGGGGAGACCCAGTACTTC.

The chain couples TRBV28 to TRBJ2-5; TRBD2 aligns across 9 bases. J gave up 5 bases and V 6 bases, and 10 bases lay outside the gene matches. The CDR3 extends over 15 amino acids. Germline CDR1 and CDR2: MDHEN and SYDVKM. The chain's CDR3 is CASSPMGLALETQYF. The CDR3 DNA sequence: TGTGCCAGCAGCCCAATGGGACTAGCCCTCGAGACCCAGTACTTC. The full variable domain, its missing parts supplied by reference TRBV28 and TRBJ2-5, is DVKVTQSSRYLVKRTGEKVFLECVQDMDHENMFWYRQDPGLGLRLIYFSYDVKMKEKGDIPEGYSVSREKKERFSLILESASTNQTSMYLCASSPMGLALETQYFGPGTRLLVL.

This clone appeared once. The rearrangement links TRBV24-1 to TRBJ2-5, with unresolved D. V was shortened by 3 bases and J by 3 bases, with 13 bases between the two germline ends. Germline-derived CDR1 and CDR2 are KGHDR and SFDVKD. This CDR3 is built from 15 residues. The CDR3 DNA reads TGTGCCACCAGTGATCCGGATAGACACAAAGAGACCCAGTACTTC. Translating gives CATSDPDRHKETQYF.

The chain is built from TRBV19 and TRBJ1-5, with D possibly matching TRBD1 (5 bases). The V and J ends lost 5 bases and 11 bases respectively, with 13 bases between them. The CDR3 has 12 amino acids. Germline CDR1 reads LNHDA; CDR2 reads SQIVND (reference sequence). CDR3 in DNA: TGTGCCAGTAGTTTGCCGGGGCAAGCCCAGCATTTT. Protein: CASSLPGQAQHF.